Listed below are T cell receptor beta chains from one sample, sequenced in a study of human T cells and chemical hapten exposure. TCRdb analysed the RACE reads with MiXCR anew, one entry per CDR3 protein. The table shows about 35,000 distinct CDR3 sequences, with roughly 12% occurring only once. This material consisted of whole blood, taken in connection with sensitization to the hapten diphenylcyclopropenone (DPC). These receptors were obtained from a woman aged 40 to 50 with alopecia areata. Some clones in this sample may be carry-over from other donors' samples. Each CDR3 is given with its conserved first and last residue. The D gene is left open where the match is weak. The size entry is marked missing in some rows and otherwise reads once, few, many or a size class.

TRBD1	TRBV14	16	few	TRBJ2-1	TGTGCCAGCAGCCATGTGGACAGGGGTCACTACAATGAGCAGTTCTTC	CASSHVDRGHYNEQFF
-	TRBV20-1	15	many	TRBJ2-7	TGCAGTGCTAGAGCTCCGACCGGAGGCCCGGGCGAGCAGTACTTC	CSARAPTGGPGEQYF
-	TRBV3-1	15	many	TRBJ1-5	TGTGCCAGCAGCCAAGATTTGAGTTCGGATCAGCCCCAGCATTTT	CASSQDLSSDQPQHF
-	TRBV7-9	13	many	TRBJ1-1	TGTGCCAGCAGCTTAGACATGAACACTGAAGCTTTCTTT	CASSLDMNTEAFF
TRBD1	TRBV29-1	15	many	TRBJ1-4	TGCAGCGTTGCGGACAGGATTGCAACTAATGAAAAACTGTTTTTT	CSVADRIATNEKLFF
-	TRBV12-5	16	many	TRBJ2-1	TGTGCTAGTGGCCGCGGGGTAGCGTTGTCCTACAATGAGCAGTTCTTC	CASGRGVALSYNEQFF
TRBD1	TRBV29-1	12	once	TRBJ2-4	TGCAGCGTTGGACAGGGTAGAAACATTCAGTACTTC	CSVGQGRNIQYF
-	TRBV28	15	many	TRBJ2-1	TGTGCCAGCAGTTTAGTCCAAGTTTCCTACAATGAGCAGTTCTTC	CASSLVQVSYNEQFF
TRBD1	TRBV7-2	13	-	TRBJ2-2	TGTGCCAGCAGCCTACAGGGGTCCGGGGAGCTGTTTTTT	CASSLQGSGELFF
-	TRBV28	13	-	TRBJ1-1	TGTGCCAGCAGTTTGATACAGAACACTGAAGCTTTCTTT	CASSLIQNTEAFF
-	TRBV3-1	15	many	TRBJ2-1	TGTGCCAGCAGCCCCGGGGGTCGCTCCTACAATGAGCAGTTCTTC	CASSPGGRSYNEQFF
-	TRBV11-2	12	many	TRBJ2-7	TGTGCCAGCAGCTGGCGCAAATCCGAGCAGTACTTC	CASSWRKSEQYF
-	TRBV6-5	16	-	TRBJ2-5	TGTGCCAGCAGTACATACGGGGTCCGGGCCCAAGAGACCCAGTACTTC	CASSTYGVRAQETQYF
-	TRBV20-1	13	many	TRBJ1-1	TGCAGTGCCGCGGACACTGTGAACACTGAAGCTTTCTTT	CSAADTVNTEAFF
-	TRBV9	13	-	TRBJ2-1	TGTGCCAGCAGCGTAGATTCCCACAATGAGCAGTTCTTC	CASSVDSHNEQFF
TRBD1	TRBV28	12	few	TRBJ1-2	TGTGCCAGCAGTCCCGGACAGGTTGGCTACACCTTC	CASSPGQVGYTF
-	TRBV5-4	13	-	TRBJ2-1	TGTGCCAGCAGCTCGAGAGGAGGGGATGAGCAGTTCTTC	CASSSRGGDEQFF
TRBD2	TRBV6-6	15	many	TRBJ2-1	TGTGCCAGCAGTACACTAGCGGGAGGTGTCAATGAGCAGTTCTTC	CASSTLAGGVNEQFF
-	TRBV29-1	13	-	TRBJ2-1	TGCAGCGTAGGACCGGGGGCCGGTGATGAGCAGTTCTTC	CSVGPGAGDEQFF
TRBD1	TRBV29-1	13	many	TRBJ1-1	TGCAGCGTTTGCCAAACAGGGGGCACTGAAGCTTTCTTT	CSVCQTGGTEAFF